A single sample is the source of the 30 T cell receptor beta chains below, sequenced in a study of shared clonotypes between healthy human individuals. Measured with immunoSEQ multiplex PCR; TCRdb has only the in-frame clones, and not every one. The sample lists a few hundred thousand clones, less than 80% occurring once. The sample comprised PBMCs. The source is a woman between 40 and 55 years old in good health. Some clones in this sample may be carry-over from other donors' samples.

V gene TRBV19 combines with J gene TRBJ2-7, with D unclear. Germline loops: CDR1 LNHDA, CDR2 SQIVND (reference sequence). This CDR3 is built from 14 residues. Trimming removed 1 base from V and 2 bases from J, with 9 bases in between. CDR3 sequence reads: CASSIVVTAYEQYF. In DNA form, the CDR3 reads TGTGCCAGTAGTATAGTGGTTACAGCCTACGAGCAGTACTTC.

The CDR3 sequence: CASSPSTTQETQYF. The CDR3 bases are TGTGCCAGCTCACCATCAACTACCCAAGAGACCCAGTACTTC. This chain connects TRBV18 to TRBJ2-5; the D is unclear. The germline gives CDR1 KGHSH, CDR2 LQKENI. Trimming removed 2 bases at V and 1 base at J, with 8 bases between. CDR3 length equals 14 residues.

The chain employs TRBV7-8 and TRBJ2-2; 8 positions match TRBD2. CDR3 size: 15 residues. V lost 6 bases and J lost 5; bases outside the gene matches: 8. Germline V lookup: CDR1 SGHVS, CDR2 FQNEAQ. CDR3 amino acids: CASRTSGTSTGELFF. The CDR3 DNA reads TGTGCCAGCAGGACCTCCGGGACTAGTACCGGGGAGCTGTTTTTT.

This clone has just one count. The chain joins TRBV6-6 to TRBJ1-1; no clear D gene. CDR1 and CDR2 (germline): MNHNY, SVGAGI (reference sequence). The CDR3 totals 14 residues. Trimming left V 6 bases short and J 5 bases short, with 16 bases between. CDR3 in amino acids: CASSPERTGTEAFF. CDR3 coding DNA: TGTGCCAGCAGCCCAGAACGAACTGGGACTGAAGCTTTCTTT.

The CDR3 loop reads CASSFWNTEAFF. CDR3 DNA sequence: TGTGCCAGCAGCTTCTGGAACACTGAAGCTTTCTTT. The chain couples TRBV5-5 to TRBJ1-1, with D unclear. Germline V gives CDR1 SGHKS, CDR2 YYEKEE (reference sequence). Trimming stripped 2 bases from V and 1 base from J, with 3 bases between. The CDR3 runs 12 residues.

The chain carries TRBV7-2 and TRBJ1-5; 7 bases line up with TRBD1. The V and J ends lost 1 base and 6 bases, in that order; junction bases with no gene match: 6. This CDR3 is built from 15 residues. Germline CDR1 is SGHTA and CDR2 is FQGNSA. The CDR3, as DNA: TGTGCCAGCAGCTTAGGACAGGGTTTAATTCAGCCCCAGCATTTT. Its translation: CASSLGQGLIQPQHF.

The chain joins TRBV18 to TRBJ1-2, with D perhaps matching TRBD1 (5 bases). The V end lost 3 bases, the J end lost 4 bases, and 12 bases lay between the germline ends. The germline gives CDR1 KGHSH, CDR2 LQKENI. The CDR3 is 14 amino acids. DNA for the CDR3: TGTGCCAGCTCACCCCCCGGGGGAGGCTATGGCTACACCTTC. Residues: CASSPPGGGYGYTF. Full variable domain (missing parts from reference TRBV18 and TRBJ1-2): NAGVMQNPRHLVRRRGQEARLRCSPMKGHSHVYWYRQLPEEGLKFMVYLQKENIIDESGMPKERFSAEFPKEGPSILRIQQVVRGDSAAYFCASSPPGGGYGYTFGSGTRLTVV.

V is TRBV10-3 and J is TRBJ1-3; 9 bases fit TRBD1. CDR1 is ENHRY, CDR2 SYGVKD, per germline. This CDR3 region has 17 residues. Trimming took 5 bases from V and 1 from J; bases not matched to a gene: 9. DNA of the CDR3: TGTGCCATCAGTAAAATAAGGACAGGGGAATCTGGAAACACCATATATTTT. Protein sequence: CAISKIRTGESGNTIYF.

The gene calls are TRBV19 and TRBJ2-5; 7 bases match TRBD2. The CDR3 has 15 residues. CDR1 LNHDA and CDR2 SQIVND come from the germline V gene (reference sequence). The V gene end was trimmed by 1 base and the J gene end by 5 bases; junction bases not matched to a gene: 7. DNA of the CDR3: TGTGCCAGTAGTATAGGGTGGGGGGGACCGGAGACCCAGTACTTC. Its translation: CASSIGWGGPETQYF.

There are a few counts of this clone. The rearrangement joins TRBV6-1 to TRBJ2-3, with 7 bases identical to TRBD2. The germline CDR1 and CDR2 sequences are MNHNS and SASEGT. Germline trimming cut 2 bases from V and 0 bases from J; bases unmatched to any gene: 2. The CDR3 has 15 residues. The CDR3 nucleotides are TGTGCCAGCAGTGAATCAGCGGGGAGCACAGATACGCAGTATTTT. This encodes CASSESAGSTDTQYF.

This sequence joins TRBV7-2 and TRBJ2-7, with 13 positions matching TRBD2. The germline V gene has CDR1 SGHTA and CDR2 FQGNSA. V gave up 2 bases and J gave up 4 bases; unmatched junction bases: 2. The CDR3 covers 15 residues. The CDR3 nucleotides read TGTGCCAGCAGCTTAAGGACTAGCGGGAGTTACGAGCAGTACTTC. Translated: CASSLRTSGSYEQYF. Looking up the rest from reference TRBV7-2 and TRBJ2-7 gives the full variable domain: GAGVSQSPSNKVTEKGKDVELRCDPISGHTALYWYRQSLGQGLEFLIYFQGNSAPDKSGLPSDRFSAERTGGSVSTLTIQRTQQEDSAVYLCASSLRTSGSYEQYFGPGTRLTVT.

The V call is TRBV28, the J call TRBJ2-7; no firm D call. The ends were cut back, 7 bases at V and 3 bases at J, with 7 bases in the middle. The CDR3 totals 11 residues. Germline CDR1 reads MDHEN; CDR2 reads SYDVKM. The DNA of the CDR3 is TGTGCCAGCACCGGGCTCTACGAGCAGTACTTC. Its protein product is CASTGLYEQYF.

The V gene is TRBV13, the J gene TRBJ1-1, with TRBD1 as a possible D gene (6 bases). The length of the CDR3 is 14 residues. Trimming shortened V by 4 bases and J by 2 bases, and 11 bases separated the two germline ends. Germline assignment: CDR1 PRHDT and CDR2 FYEKMQ (reference sequence). The CDR3 reads CASSYRTANTEAFF. CDR3 nucleotide sequence: TGTGCCAGCAGCTATCGGACAGCCAACACTGAAGCTTTCTTT. Using reference TRBV13 and TRBJ1-1 for the parts outside the CDR3, the full variable domain is AAGVIQSPRHLIKEKRETATLKCYPIPRHDTVYWYQQGPGQDPQFLISFYEKMQSDKGSIPDRFSAQQFSDYHSELNMSSLELGDSALYFCASSYRTANTEAFFGQGTRLTVV.

The chain employs TRBV28 and TRBJ2-3; 9 bases line up with TRBD1. Trimming removed 3 bases from V and 4 bases from J; junction bases left unmatched: 2. This CDR3 is built from 14 residues. Germline V gives CDR1 MDHEN, CDR2 SYDVKM. Written as DNA, the CDR3 is TGTGCCAGCAGTTTCGACAGGGGGTCAGATACGCAGTATTTT. Translating gives CASSFDRGSDTQYF.

This chain links TRBV29-1 with TRBJ2-7, with TRBD2 as a possible D gene (5 bases). CDR1 is SQVTM, CDR2 ANQGSEA, per germline. This CDR3 is built from 12 residues. V was clipped by 5 bases and J by 2 bases, with 10 bases between them. This CDR3 reads CSVLGVTYEQYF. The CDR3 bases are TGCAGCGTTCTCGGGGTGACCTACGAGCAGTACTTC.

This chain connects TRBV28 to TRBJ2-3; D not resolved. CDR3 length: 16 amino acids. Trimming cost V 6 bases and J 6 bases, with 22 bases left between them. Germline lookup yields CDR1 MDHEN and CDR2 SYDVKM. CDR3 in DNA: TGTGCCAGCAGCCCAAGACCAGGTTACCGACGGGATACGCAGTATTTT. As protein: CASSPRPGYRRDTQYF.

This sequence joins TRBV10-3 and TRBJ1-2; no firm D call. CDR3 size: 15 residues. Trimming pared 0 bases from V and 4 bases from J, leaving 12 bases between. Germline V lookup: CDR1 ENHRY, CDR2 SYGVKD. CDR3: CAISESQRVGYGYTF. The CDR3 DNA reads as TGTGCCATCAGTGAGTCACAGAGGGTGGGCTATGGCTACACCTTC.

Of note for this clone: A much larger clone lies a single base off, so this may be a read error. This same CDR3 is encoded by further DNA sequences in the sample. The gene calls are TRBV9 and TRBJ2-7, with D hard to call. The length of the CDR3 is 11 residues. From germline, CDR1 is SGDLS and CDR2 YYNGEE. V was trimmed by 4 bases and J by 3 bases, leaving 5 bases between them. The CDR3 DNA follows: TGTGCCAGCAGCCCCGGCTACGAGCAGTACTTC. Residues: CASSPGYEQYF.

In this sample, this clone turned up a few times. This chain uses TRBV18 with TRBJ2-1, with 15 bases aligning to TRBD2. Germline CDR1 is KGHSH and CDR2 is LQKENI. V dropped 5 bases and J dropped 10; count of bases not matched to a gene: 3. The CDR3 spans 14 residues. CDR3 in DNA: TGTGCCAGCTCAGGTGGACTAGCGGGAGGGGAGCAGTTCTTC. This translates into CASSGGLAGGEQFF. Supplemented by reference TRBV18 and TRBJ2-1, the full variable domain reads NAGVMQNPRHLVRRRGQEARLRCSPMKGHSHVYWYRQLPEEGLKFMVYLQKENIIDESGMPKERFSAEFPKEGPSILRIQQVVRGDSAAYFCASSGGLAGGEQFFGPGTRLTVL.

This chain uses TRBV13 with TRBJ1-1, with D tentatively TRBD1 (6 bases). CDR3 length: 13 amino acids. The germline V gene encodes CDR1 PRHDT and CDR2 FYEKMQ (reference sequence). V was clipped by 0 bases and J by 7 bases, with 9 bases between them. The CDR3 DNA sequence: TGTGCCAGCAGCTTAGGAGGAGGGGGTGAAGCTTTCTTT. Amino acids: CASSLGGGGEAFF.

V usage is TRBV6-6 and J usage is TRBJ1-5; 9 nucleotides line up with TRBD1. Germline CDR1 reads MNHNY; CDR2 reads SVGAGI (reference sequence). The CDR3 extends over 16 amino acids. V trimming: 3 bases; J trimming: 6 bases; junction bases outside the gene matches: 9. CDR3 amino acids: CASSYPGTGLGQPQHF. DNA of the CDR3: TGTGCCAGCAGTTATCCCGGGACAGGGTTGGGTCAGCCCCAGCATTTT.

The chain links TRBV11-2 to TRBJ2-7, with D uncertain. The CDR3 has 10 amino acids. Germline CDR1 is SGHAT and CDR2 is FQNNGV. The V end was cut by 3 bases, the J end by 13 bases, with 10 bases between. DNA for the CDR3: TGTGCCAGCAGCTTCGGTGAGACATACTTC. It codes for CASSFGETYF.

V usage is TRBV7-2 and J usage is TRBJ2-3; no definite D call. Germline CDR1 SGHTA, CDR2 FQGNSA. The V end was cut by 3 bases, the J end by 6 bases, with 13 bases between. CDR3 length equals 14 residues. The CDR3 here is CASSFGPGLDTQYF. Here the CDR3 DNA reads TGTGCCAGCAGCTTCGGGCCTGGGTTGGATACGCAGTATTTT.

The J gene is TRBJ2-1, the V gene TRBV7-3; D is unresolved. In germline, CDR1 is SGHTA, CDR2 FQGTGA. V shed 1 base and J shed 0 bases, with 7 bases lying between them. The CDR3 length is 15 residues. CDR3 sequence (DNA): TGTGCCAGCAGCTTAATTTCTAGCTCCTACAATGAGCAGTTCTTC. It yields the protein CASSLISSSYNEQFF.

This CDR3 is CASREQGEAEKLFF. The CDR3 DNA reads TGTGCCAGCAGGGAACAGGGAGAGGCTGAAAAACTGTTTTTT. This sequence joins TRBV6-5 and TRBJ1-4, with D tentatively TRBD1 (6 bases). There are 14 residues in the CDR3. V gave up 6 bases and J gave up 7 bases, with 15 bases separating them. The V gene's germline CDR1 is MNHEY and CDR2 SVGAGI.

The V call is TRBV7-5, the J call TRBJ2-7; no DNA check was done on the table's D call, TRBD1. TRBV7-5 is a known pseudogene. The CDR3 spans 19 residues. CDR3 coding DNA: TGTGTCAGAAGCTTACCGAGACAGGCTTTCGGGTTTTCTTCCTACGAGCAGTACTTC. Amino acid sequence: CVRSLPRQAFGFSSYEQYF.

J is TRBJ1-4 and V is TRBV7-8; the D is unclear. V gave up 5 bases and J gave up 8 bases, with 21 bases separating them. The CDR3 sequence is 16 residues long. From germline, CDR1 is SGHVS and CDR2 FQNEAQ. The CDR3 spells CASSPRTVTLMEKLFF. The CDR3 bases are TGTGCCAGCAGCCCCAGGACCGTGACGTTAATGGAAAAACTGTTTTTT.

This CDR3 reads CASSLERGPPAFF. The CDR3 nucleotides read TGTGCCAGCAGTTTGGAAAGGGGGCCCCCCGCTTTCTTT. The V and J genes are TRBV27 and TRBJ1-1; 7 bases agree with TRBD1. This CDR3 is built from 13 residues. Losses at the gene ends were 3 bases for V and 11 bases for J; bases not matched to a gene: 9. From germline, CDR1 is MNHEY and CDR2 SMNVEV (reference sequence).

The count of this clone is one. The genes are TRBV6-1 and TRBJ2-2, with a tentative D call TRBD2 (5 bases). CDR3 length: 15 amino acids. The V end was cut by 2 bases, the J end by 8 bases, with 15 bases between. CDR1 is MNHNS, CDR2 SASEGT, per germline. The CDR3 DNA sequence: TGTGCCAGCAGTGAAAATCCGGGGTCGGATGGGGAGCTGTTTTTT. This codes for CASSENPGSDGELFF.

The chain couples TRBV5-6 to TRBJ2-7, with D possibly matching TRBD2 (5 bases). The V end was cut by 2 bases, the J end by 4 bases, with 10 bases between. CDR3 length: 13 amino acids. Germline V lookup: CDR1 SGHDT, CDR2 YYEEEE. This chain's CDR3 is CASSFRPGYEQYF. The CDR3 bases are TGTGCCAGCAGCTTCCGTCCGGGGTACGAGCAGTACTTC.